Following are 18 T cell receptor beta chains from one sample sequenced in a study of shared clonotypes between healthy human individuals. Repertoires were generated with immunoSEQ multiplex PCR, while TCRdb's copy carries only in-frame clones and drops some. Of some 2,500,000 clones listed, 80% to 95% are singletons. Sequencing was done on a sample of naive CD4+ T cells from PBMCs. The subset here: CD45RA+ positively selected. The receptors were gathered from a man aged 18 to 30 in good health. Some clones in this sample may be carry-over from other donors' samples.

V usage is TRBV4-2 and J usage is TRBJ2-2; 7 nucleotides match TRBD2. The CDR3 length is 16 residues. Germline CDR1 and CDR2: LGHNA and YNFKEQ. After removal of 1 base from V and 8 bases from J, the junction contained 10 bases not matched to a gene. The CDR3, as DNA: TGTGCCAGCAGCCAAGCCCGGACTAGGGAAGAGGGGGAGCTGTTTTTT. Translating it yields CASSQARTREEGELFF.

The J gene is TRBJ2-2, the V gene TRBV7-3; D gene uncertain. This CDR3 is 14 amino acids long. Trimming left V 5 bases short and J 4 bases short, with 11 bases between. Germline V gene sequence: CDR1 SGHTA, CDR2 FQGTGA. CDR3 loop: CASSPASGTGELFF. CDR3 DNA sequence: TGTGCCAGCAGCCCAGCTTCCGGCACCGGGGAGCTGTTTTTT.

V is TRBV9 and J is TRBJ2-5, with 8 bases identical to TRBD1. V dropped 0 bases and J dropped 4; count of bases not matched to a gene: 8. The CDR3 spans 16 residues. Germline CDR1 and CDR2: SGDLS and YYNGEE. CDR3 DNA: TGTGCCAGCAGCGTAGGGACAGGGTTAGGGAGAGAGACCCAGTACTTC. It specifies CASSVGTGLGRETQYF.

The V gene is TRBV4-1, the J gene TRBJ2-4; D not resolved. Per germline, CDR1 MGHRA and CDR2 YSYEKL. This CDR3 comprises 13 residues. V dropped 1 base and J dropped 5 bases, with 6 bases sitting between them. This chain's CDR3 is CASSQVAENIQYF. DNA of the CDR3: TGCGCCAGCAGCCAAGTTGCGGAAAACATTCAGTACTTC.

V is TRBV6-1 and J is TRBJ2-1; 9 nucleotides align to TRBD2. The junction had 14 bases not matched to a gene; V was cut back by 4 bases and J by 1 base. This CDR3 spans 19 amino acids. Looked up from germline, CDR1 is MNHNS and CDR2 is SASEGT. The CDR3 nucleotides read TGTGCCAGCAGTGCCCGCGGTAGCGGGAGTACCTCGTCCTACAATGAGCAGTTCTTC. It is translated as CASSARGSGSTSSYNEQFF.

The chain links TRBV19 to TRBJ2-3; 10 bases map to TRBD2. Germline V gene lookup returns CDR1 LNHDA and CDR2 SQIVND (reference sequence). Unmatched junction bases numbered 6, after V lost 9 bases and J lost 3 bases. The CDR3 length is 14 residues. CDR3: CASASGSATDTQYF. The CDR3, as DNA: TGTGCCAGCGCTAGCGGGAGTGCGACAGATACGCAGTATTTT.

Notes on this clone: Other DNA sequences of this sample code for an identical CDR3. The chain joins TRBV5-1 to TRBJ2-7; 9 bases fit TRBD2. The CDR3 is 15 residues long. CDR1 is SGHRS and CDR2 is YFSETQ in the germline V gene. With 0 bases clipped from V and 3 bases from J, the junction kept 4 bases outside the gene matches. The CDR3 sequence: CASSLVAGGRYEQYF. CDR3 nucleotide sequence: TGCGCCAGCAGCTTGGTGGCGGGAGGGCGCTACGAGCAGTACTTC.

Remarks on this clone: Other DNA sequences within the sample encode an identical CDR3. This chain joins TRBV27 and TRBJ2-1; D gene unclear. The length of the CDR3 is 12 residues. Germline CDR1 and CDR2: MNHEY and SMNVEV (reference sequence). V was clipped by 2 bases and J by 7 bases, with 6 bases between them. The CDR3 sequence: CASSLAGNEQFF. DNA for the CDR3: TGTGCCAGCAGTTTAGCCGGGAATGAGCAGTTCTTC.

The rearrangement joins TRBV6-5 to TRBJ2-7, with a possible D match to TRBD1 (6 bases). Trimming pared 3 bases from V and 4 bases from J, leaving 16 bases between. The CDR3 has 15 residues. The V gene's germline CDR1 is MNHEY and CDR2 SVGAGI. CDR3 region: CASSYTRTAQYEQYF. The CDR3, as DNA: TGTGCCAGCAGTTATACCCGGACAGCCCAATACGAGCAGTACTTC.

The genes are TRBV28 and TRBJ2-2; 8 bases map to TRBD1. Trimming cost V 11 bases and J 3 bases; bases outside gene matches: 11. The CDR3 is 15 amino acids. CDR1 is MDHEN, CDR2 SYDVKM, per germline. CDR3 coding DNA: TGTGCCGTCCCCCGGGACAGGTTTCACACCGGGGAGCTGTTTTTT. Its protein is CAVPRDRFHTGELFF.

This clone has only one observation. The rearrangement links TRBV11-3 to TRBJ2-7; D ambiguous. Trimming removed 1 base from V and 7 bases from J, with 5 bases in between. Germline CDR1 reads SGHNT; CDR2 reads YENEEA. The CDR3 is 11 amino acids. The CDR3 region is CASSLVAEQYF. Here the CDR3 DNA reads TGTGCCAGCAGCTTAGTGGCGGAGCAGTACTTC.

The rearrangement joins TRBV15 to TRBJ2-7; no definite D call. Looked up from germline, CDR1 is LNHNV and CDR2 is YYDKDF (reference sequence). The CDR3 is 14 residues long. V lost 1 base and J lost 2, with 9 bases in between. The CDR3 nucleotides are TGTGCCACCAGCAGAGGTGTTTCGCCCTACGAGCAGTACTTC. Translation: CATSRGVSPYEQYF.

V gene TRBV28 combines with J gene TRBJ2-2; D gene unclear. CDR1 MDHEN and CDR2 SYDVKM come from the germline V gene. V lost 3 bases to trimming and J lost 3 bases, with 17 bases between them. The CDR3 totals 17 residues. CDR3 amino acids: CASSFGFRQTYTGELFF. CDR3 bases: TGTGCCAGCAGTTTCGGTTTTCGGCAGACCTACACCGGGGAGCTGTTTTTT.

This sequence joins TRBV18 and TRBJ2-7; D not certain. The CDR3 contains 14 residues. CDR1 is KGHSH and CDR2 is LQKENI in the germline V gene. V was trimmed by 2 bases and J by 1 base, leaving 9 bases between them. The CDR3 sequence: CASSPTTASYEQYF. CDR3 DNA sequence: TGTGCCAGCTCACCAACGACGGCATCCTACGAGCAGTACTTC.

This chain links TRBV28 with TRBJ1-4; D is undetermined. The CDR3 is made up of 11 amino acids. Trimming cost V 11 bases and J 8 bases, with 12 bases left between them. Germline CDR1 reads MDHEN; CDR2 reads SYDVKM. CDR3 loop: CAFKEGEKLFF. The CDR3 bases are TGTGCCTTCAAAGAGGGAGAAAAACTGTTTTTT.

The rearrangement links TRBV5-4 to TRBJ1-2; D unresolved. Germline V gives CDR1 SGHNT, CDR2 YYREEE (reference sequence). This CDR3 contains 13 residues. Trimming pared 2 bases from V and 8 bases from J, leaving 13 bases between. The chain's CDR3 is CASSFGRAGGYTF. DNA for the CDR3: TGTGCCAGCAGCTTTGGGAGAGCCGGAGGCTACACCTTC. Full variable domain (outside the CDR3, taken from reference TRBV5-4 and TRBJ1-2): ETGVTQSPTHLIKTRGQQVTLRCSSQSGHNTVSWYQQALGQGPQFIFQYYREEENGRGNFPPRFSGLQFPNYSSELNVNALELDDSALYLCASSFGRAGGYTFGSGTRLTVV.

V and J are TRBV7-9 and TRBJ2-7; 7 bases map to TRBD2. The V and J ends lost 1 base and 9 bases, in that order; junction bases with no gene match: 3. The CDR3 runs to 12 residues. Germline V gene lookup returns CDR1 SEHNR and CDR2 FQNEAQ (reference sequence). Here the CDR3 DNA reads TGTGCCAGCAGCTTAGGTCTAGCGGCGCAGTACTTC. This translates into CASSLGLAAQYF.

For this clone: The same CDR3 is also encoded by other DNA sequences in this sample. This chain connects TRBV6-5 to TRBJ2-7; 7 positions agree with TRBD1. The germline CDR1 and CDR2 sequences are MNHEY and SVGAGI. V lost 4 bases and J lost 3; bases outside the gene matches: 3. CDR3 length equals 13 residues. The CDR3 coding sequence is TGTGCCAGCAGTTCGGGACAGAGCTACGAGCAGTACTTC. It yields the protein CASSSGQSYEQYF.